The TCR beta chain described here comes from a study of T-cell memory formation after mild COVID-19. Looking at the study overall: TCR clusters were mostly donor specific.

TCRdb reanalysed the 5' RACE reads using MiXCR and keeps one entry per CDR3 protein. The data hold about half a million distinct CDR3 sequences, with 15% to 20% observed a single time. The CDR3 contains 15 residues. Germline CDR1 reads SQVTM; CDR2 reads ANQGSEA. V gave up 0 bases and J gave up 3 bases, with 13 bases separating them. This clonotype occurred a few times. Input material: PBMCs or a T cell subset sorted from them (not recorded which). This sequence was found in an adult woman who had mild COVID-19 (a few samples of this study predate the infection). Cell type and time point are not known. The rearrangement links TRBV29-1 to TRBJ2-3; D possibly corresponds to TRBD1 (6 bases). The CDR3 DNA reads TGCAGCGTTGAAGATCGGACAGAGGGGACAGATACGCAGTATTTT. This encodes CSVEDRTEGTDTQYF.